This T cell receptor beta chain was captured in a study of cytomegalovirus exposure and HLA in healthy donors (dated by TCRdb to 2016 to 2017). Describing the broader study: An earlier analysis of approximately 600 of the donors reported more than 250 Gb of sequence data and 100 million to 140 million unique TCR beta sequences from roughly 180 million T cells. In a later genetic analysis, genome-wide SNP genotypes for about three fifths of the roughly 670 donors were used, and that subset was treated as a discovery cohort. Donor age, sex, ethnicity and CMV serostatus were collected together with the repertoire data. An earlier analysis of fewer than 750 of the donors used high-throughput TCR beta sequencing to judge whether each TCR beta V gene segment behaved as functional or pseudogenic. Class I and class II HLA loci were covered by the typing at four-digit resolution. Among about 400 genotyped donors of the cohort, an average of about 220,000 unique TCR beta nucleotide sequences was sequenced per donor, of which about 19% were non-productive. Typing coverage differed by locus: A, B, C, DRB1 and DQB1 were typed in about 629-630 donors, DQA1 in approximately 520, DPA1 in around 580, and DPB1 in 472. An early release covering around 630 HLA-typed donors comprised about 300 gigabases of sequencing data and around 80 million unique TCR sequences. Five DR-DQ haplotypes were handled as single units for association and clustering because linkage in the cohort was strong. Among the roughly 390 genotyped donors, approximately 76% belonged to the genetic ancestry cluster associated with self-reported Caucasian donors. High-throughput TCR immunosequencing, statistical association of individual TCRs with disease status, and machine learning were combined to predict cytomegalovirus infection status. The study aimed to test whether signatures of past pathogen exposure could be identified by cataloging public T cell receptors. In a later analysis, previously published TCR beta repertoires from several hundred donors were re-analyzed and high-resolution HLA genotyping was added so that TCR occurrence patterns could be studied. Rather than using new phenotypic data, the later analysis identified candidate immune exposures from TCR beta sequences and from how often those sequences occurred across donors. The study profiled the T cell repertoires of around 700 subjects by immunosequencing and related them to cytomegalovirus serostatus. All discovery cohort repertoires had been generated on a single sequencing platform. Along with the roughly 710-subject first cohort, a separate validation cohort of 120 different subjects was used. Summary of the overall study and its limitations: When HLA alleles, especially DR and DQ, strongly co-occurred, attributing TCR associations to individual alleles was difficult. Most TCR sequences were seen in very few donors, while some public TCRs were found in many individuals. The 87-base-pair reads could not distinguish some IMGT-functional V segments, including TRBV6-2 and TRBV6-3, so those segments were excluded. Specific HLA alleles were associated with 15,000 to 20,000 TCR beta sequences at a false discovery rate of 0.05 in a later analysis. A few of the identified cytomegalovirus-associated TCR beta chains were confirmed in vitro to be specific for cytomegalovirus antigens. In this cohort, only TCR beta chains were sequenced, and detectable features were limited by the absence of alpha or paired-chain data. For the cohort, immune exposure information was limited to CMV serostatus. Compared with equally common non-associated chains, HLA-associated TCR beta chains in a later analysis were more clonally expanded and had lower generation probabilities. Roughly uniform sequencing depth across donors was assumed in presence/absence analyses, although this assumption may not hold. In a later genetic analysis, a missense DCLRE1C variant was associated with V-gene and J-gene trimming of TCR beta chains, and the association was replicated in an independent cohort. In a later analysis, several top co-occurrence clusters were reported to appear linked to parvovirus B19, influenza, CMV and Epstein-Barr virus. Most CMV-associated TCR beta chains appeared to be HLA-restricted in a later analysis, and the HLA associations seemed to be driven largely by CMV exposure. About 17 rarely observed V segments, including chromosome 9 orphons, were excluded from the earlier analysis of almost 600 of the donors because counts were too low. A further reported finding was that TCR beta sequences accurately predicted the HLA-A and HLA-B alleles for most subjects in the first cohort. A later analysis found that TCR association rates varied across HLA loci, with DRB1 alleles showing the most associated TCRs and HLA-C alleles the fewest. A cluster of highly shared sequence variants was judged likely to represent a technical artifact of the sequencing pipeline. According to the authors, the approach could potentially be generalized to other disease states and immunological phenotypes. Because some donors lacked HLA typing at each locus, the association tests relied only on the typed subset. Compared with the roughly 670-donor mean, donors in an Asian-associated ancestry cluster had fewer N-insertions in productive TCRs, according to a later genetic analysis. Correlated functional status among segregating V segments might be attributable to linkage disequilibrium, but an unknown experimental factor could not be ruled out. Broadly in line with IMGT annotations, most TCR beta V segments showed up in productive rearrangements about 87% or about 30% of the time in an earlier analysis of about 500 of the donors. The classifier was reported to diagnose cytomegalovirus status with high specificity and sensitivity in both the original and validation cohorts. The study gave a list of 150 to 200 TCR beta chains associated with cytomegalovirus.

The germline V gene (reference sequence) yields LNHDA for CDR1 and SQIVND for CDR2. The CDR3 contains 14 residues, cysteine and phenylalanine counted. Kept here is only the CDR3 DNA, which spans 42 bases and is read in frame from base 1. V trim: 8 bases; J trim: 1 base; unmatched bases: 4. With regard to this clone: Its antigen is unknown. Base qualities are not recorded, but no much larger clone differs from it by a single base.

The library was generated by the immunoSEQ multiplex PCR assay. A mixture of 60 forward primers for TCR Vbeta segments and 13 reverse primers for TCR Jbeta segments was used in the multiplex PCR. A multiplex PCR assay on genomic DNA amplified the CDR3 region of rearranged TCR beta genes. The amplified TCR beta libraries were sequenced on the Illumina HiSeq System as 87-base-pair reads. On the authors' methods: In a later analysis, approximately 74 million unique TCR beta chains were counted across the roughly 610 repertoires, and some 10 million of these chains were shared by at least two donors. A nearest-neighbor algorithm error-corrected the raw reads and collapsed the reads into unique sequences, merging closely related sequences to remove PCR and sequencing errors. V, D and J gene segments were assigned by aligning CDR3 sequences to IMGT reference sequences. Each retained sequence needed at least a six-nucleotide match to both a V gene segment and a J gene segment. A rearrangement was called productive if the CDR3 had no stop codons and remained in frame with V and J, and every other rearrangement was called non-productive. CDR3 was defined according to IMGT convention as the region running from the second conserved V-encoded cysteine to the conserved J-encoded phenylalanine. Sequences without an unambiguous match to a single V gene segment were excluded from the earlier analysis of about 600 of the donors. An earlier analysis of around 600 of the donors classified V segments as functional when productive rearrangements were above 56.7% and as segregating when the standard deviation between donors was above 5%. A statistical classification framework was built to diagnose cytomegalovirus status from the catalog of TCR beta chain sequences. In a later analysis, V and J genes were assigned by comparing TCR nucleotide sequences against IMGT/GENE-DB human TR gene sequences. Using the TCRdist pipeline, a later analysis assigned CDR3 sequences along with most-parsimonious VDJ recombination scenarios. In a later analysis, each TCR beta chain was defined by its CDR3 amino acid sequence together with its V-gene family, and reads lacking a unique V-gene family were excluded. In a later analysis, 500 to 650 highly shared, low-generation-probability nucleotide sequences were removed to address suspected cross-contamination and a sequencing artifact. For each public chain, a later analysis derived a clonal expansion index from normalized ranks of inferred template counts within each repertoire. A later analysis computed generation probabilities with a VDJ recombination model fitted to out-of-frame rearrangements, and checked the results against IGoR. A later analysis scored TCR-TCR, TCR-HLA and TCR-CMV co-occurrence with hypergeometric tests, applying a repertoire-size bias correction to TCR pairs. In a later analysis, false discovery rates were estimated by permuting HLA or CMV assignments 20 times. In a later analysis, co-occurring TCRs were grouped using DBSCAN, and TCRdist sequence similarity was added for clustering within HLA-allele-positive subsets. Repertoires with fewer than 30,000 or more than 120,000 public chains, plus five repertoires with anomalous nucleotide sharing, were excluded from co-occurrence clustering. This is the immuneACCESS table as TCRdb keeps it, with only in-frame sequences that have V and J called. A part of the clones is gone; compared with another copy, unresolved V genes explain less than half, and the rest is unexplained. V and J calls and clone size follow that table, whereas D and trimming were derived from the DNA. Present in this sample are 150,000 to 200,000 clones, around 83% of which were seen just once. Of the sample, about 2% falls within the top ten clones.

In total, more than 500 healthy bone marrow donors made up the cohort. All cohort members were sampled while nominally healthy, although unrecorded immune exposures were likely present. The donor was CMV seropositive and belonged to the group of about 290 seropositive cohort members. A peripheral blood sample was provided by each donor, and peripheral blood mononuclear cells were used for TCR beta sequencing. Genomic DNA was extracted from the blood cell samples with the Qiagen DNeasy Blood Extraction Kit. The clonotype originates from a man between 18 and 29 years old in good health and CMV-seropositive. The sample was PBMCs. The rearranged chain carries TRBV19 and TRBJ1-1, with 10 middle bases fitting TRBD1. Read as DNA, the sequence is TGTGCCAGTCGGGACAGGGGCGGGAACACTGAAGCTTTCTTT. This is translated as CASRDRGGNTEAFF.